Given below is one T cell receptor (beta chain) in context. What this receptor recognizes is not known. No per-base quality is available; no much larger clone lies one base away. Using the deep immunoSEQ assay, multiplex PCR amplified TCR CDR3 regions from genomic DNA. Extracted genomic DNA from each cell subset was distributed evenly across all wells of several immunoSEQ 96-well plates, and each plate was treated as a replicate. For sorted subsets, around 200 ng genomic DNA, equal to 25,000 to 35,000 T cell genomes, was loaded into each replicate PCR. The purified libraries were quantified using a Qubit 3.0 fluorometer, sized with a Bioanalyzer 2100, and then quantified again using the KAPA Library Quantification kit. Every immunoSEQ 96-well plate was sequenced on a dedicated single-read 150-cycle Illumina NextSeq 550 flow cell. Under the source paper's analysis protocol: Because the immunoSEQ output held only junctional sequences and lacked quality scores, the filtering could not match the filtering applied to full-length reads. Sequences were annotated with PyIR, a Python wrapper for IgBLAST v1.9, and V/J genes and CDR3 were assigned using IMGT germline references. Any read was removed if the V/J assignment was weak (E-value above 1e-6), the CDR3 was missing, or the read contained stop codons, out-of-frame junctions, or ambiguous translated residues. V3J clonotypes were defined as sequences sharing an identical inferred V gene, J gene, and CDR3 amino acid sequence. To compute the percentage overlap between repertoires, the number of shared unique clonotypes was divided by the size of the smaller repertoire. RTK rarefaction, the Chao1 estimator, and Recon v2.1 estimates of unobserved clonotypes were used to assess repertoire richness. Generation probabilities were computed with OLGA for all TCRbeta clonotypes obtained by the gDNA method from four donors. Held by TCRdb, this immuneACCESS table contains in-frame sequences only and omits some clones. Under half of the omission traces to an unresolved V gene where checked; the cause of the rest is unknown. V and J calls and clone size come straight from that table; D and trimming were deduced from the DNA. The sample records about 1 million clones, around 76% of which are singletons. Less than 1.5% of the sample comes from the top ten.

Trimming takes 4 bases off V and 4 bases off J; junction bases not matched to a gene: 10. The CDR3 starts with the cysteine, ends with the phenylalanine, and has 16 residues. The DNA shown is the 48-base CDR3, in frame from base 1. Looking up the germline V gene yields CDR1 SGDLS and CDR2 YYNGEE. Donors were healthy HIV-negative adults with no recently reported acute infections or vaccinations. Every donor was a Caucasian adult living in Nashville, Tennessee, USA. CD4+ T cells were enriched by magnetic negative selection, after which naive cells were positively selected on CD45RA and the negative fraction was taken as the memory subset. Blood was obtained by leukapheresis, after which PBMCs were separated by Ficoll-Histopaque density gradient centrifugation and cryopreserved in liquid nitrogen vapor phase. Analytical flow cytometry was used to check the purity and quantity of each magnetically sorted T cell population. Each sorted fraction had its genomic DNA isolated and then quantified by UV absorbance on a Nanodrop 2000c.

This entry comes from a study of shared clonotypes between healthy human individuals (TCRdb year 2020). Describing the broader study: The cohort comprised two women and a few men aged 18 to 49 years. For each donor, CD4 naive and CD4 memory were each given three plates, CD8 naive was given two plates, and CD8 memory was given one plate. To estimate repertoire size and how much clonotype sharing occurs between individuals, the study deeply sequenced the blood TCR repertoires of five healthy adults. Different laboratories and diverse techniques were used to prepare libraries and sequence TCR repertoires, to increase sequencing depth and limit assay-specific biases. Between about 0.85 and 9.5 billion PBMCs per donor were obtained by leukapheresis.

The study at large found these results: The genetic and exposure-history diversity represented was limited by the small number of donors. Sampling was limited to blood, and TCR repertoires in tissue likely differ from TCR repertoires in blood. Naive subsets generally had larger estimated clonotype richness than memory subsets did. When several donors were compared, the shared fraction of clonotypes was about 5% for naive CD4, over 3% for naive CD8, 2.3% for memory CD4, and 0.35% to 0.5% for memory CD8. Compared with non-shared clonotypes, clonotypes shared by all four sorted-subset donors had higher generation probabilities. Incomplete sequencing was indicated by rarefaction of sorted-subset datasets, despite the large sequencing depth. Based on pairwise subsampling, the degree of clonotype sharing among donors was expected to be affected by sequencing depth.

This clonotype originated in a man between 18 and 29 years old in good health. The rearrangement joined TRBV9 to TRBJ2-3, with 9 junctional bases fitting TRBD2. Input material: memory CD4+ T cells sorted from blood. According to the study, the label for this sample's cell subset or site signals: CD45RA-negative fraction. The DNA is TGTGCCAGCAGCCCCCTAGGCGGGAGGGCCTCAGATACGCAGTATTTT. The encoded protein is CASSPLGGRASDTQYF.